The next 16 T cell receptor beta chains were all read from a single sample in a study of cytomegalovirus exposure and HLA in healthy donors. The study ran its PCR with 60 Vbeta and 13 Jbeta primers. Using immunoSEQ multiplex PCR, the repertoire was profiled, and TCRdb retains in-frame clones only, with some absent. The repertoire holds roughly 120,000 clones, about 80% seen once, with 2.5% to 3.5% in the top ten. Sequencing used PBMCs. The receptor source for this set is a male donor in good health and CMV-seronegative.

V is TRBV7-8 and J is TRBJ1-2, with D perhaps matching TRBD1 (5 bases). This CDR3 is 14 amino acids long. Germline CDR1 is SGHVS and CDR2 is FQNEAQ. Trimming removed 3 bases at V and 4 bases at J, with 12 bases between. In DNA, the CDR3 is TGTGCCAGCAGCTTGGACATTAGGATCTATGGCTACACCTTC. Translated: CASSLDIRIYGYTF.

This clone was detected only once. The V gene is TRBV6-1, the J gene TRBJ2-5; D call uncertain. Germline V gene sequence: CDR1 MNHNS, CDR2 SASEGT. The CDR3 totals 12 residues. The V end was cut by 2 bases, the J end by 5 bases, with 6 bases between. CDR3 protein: CASSELRETQYF. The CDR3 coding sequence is TGTGCCAGCAGTGAACTACGGGAGACCCAGTACTTC.

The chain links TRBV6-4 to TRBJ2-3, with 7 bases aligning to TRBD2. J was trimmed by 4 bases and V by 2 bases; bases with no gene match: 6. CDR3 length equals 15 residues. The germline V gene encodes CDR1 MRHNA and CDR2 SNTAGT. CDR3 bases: TGTGCCAGCAGTGACCGGGCGGGAGAGGCAGATACGCAGTATTTT. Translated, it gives CASSDRAGEADTQYF.

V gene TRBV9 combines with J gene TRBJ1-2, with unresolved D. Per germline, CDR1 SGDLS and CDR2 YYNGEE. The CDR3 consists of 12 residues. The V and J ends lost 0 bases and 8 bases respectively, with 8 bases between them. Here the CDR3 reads CASSVVDTGYTF. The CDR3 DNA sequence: TGTGCCAGCAGCGTAGTAGATACCGGCTACACCTTC.

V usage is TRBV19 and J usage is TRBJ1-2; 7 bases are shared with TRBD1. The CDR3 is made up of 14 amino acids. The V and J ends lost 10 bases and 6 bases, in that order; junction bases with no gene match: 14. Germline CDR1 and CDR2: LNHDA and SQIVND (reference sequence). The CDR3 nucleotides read TGTGCCACAGCGACAGGGTTGGCGCTTCATGGCTACACCTTC. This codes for CATATGLALHGYTF.

The CDR3, as DNA: TGTGCCAGCAGCTTAAGGAATCGGGACAGGGGTCGTCTAGAGGAGCAGTTCTTC. Translated: CASSLRNRDRGRLEEQFF. The chain has TRBV13 and TRBJ2-1; TRBD1 matches 10 bases. The CDR3 length is 18 residues. After removal of 2 bases from V and 10 bases from J, the junction contained 17 bases not matched to a gene. CDR1 is PRHDT and CDR2 is FYEKMQ in the germline V gene (reference sequence).

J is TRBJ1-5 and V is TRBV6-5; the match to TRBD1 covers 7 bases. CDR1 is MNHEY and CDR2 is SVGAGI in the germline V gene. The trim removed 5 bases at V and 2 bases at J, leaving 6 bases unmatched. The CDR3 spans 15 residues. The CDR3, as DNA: TGTGCCAGCAGTACCATTGGGACAGGCAATCAGCCCCAGCATTTT. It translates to CASSTIGTGNQPQHF.

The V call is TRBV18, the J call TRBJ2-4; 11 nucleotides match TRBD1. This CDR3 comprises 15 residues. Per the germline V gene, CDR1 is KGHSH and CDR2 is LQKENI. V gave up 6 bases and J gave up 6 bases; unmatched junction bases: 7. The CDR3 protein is CASSVSGTGGNIQYF. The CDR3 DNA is TGTGCCAGCTCGGTATCCGGGACAGGGGGAAACATTCAGTACTTC. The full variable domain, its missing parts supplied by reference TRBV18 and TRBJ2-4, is NAGVMQNPRHLVRRRGQEARLRCSPMKGHSHVYWYRQLPEEGLKFMVYLQKENIIDESGMPKERFSAEFPKEGPSILRIQQVVRGDSAAYFCASSVSGTGGNIQYFGAGTRLSVL.

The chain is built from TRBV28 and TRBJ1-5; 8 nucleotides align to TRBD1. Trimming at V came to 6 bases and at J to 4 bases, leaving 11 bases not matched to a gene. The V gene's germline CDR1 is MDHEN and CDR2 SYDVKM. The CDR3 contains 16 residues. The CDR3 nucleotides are TGTGCCAGCAGAAGAAGACAGGGGTTGAGGAATCAGCCCCAGCATTTT. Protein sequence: CASRRRQGLRNQPQHF.

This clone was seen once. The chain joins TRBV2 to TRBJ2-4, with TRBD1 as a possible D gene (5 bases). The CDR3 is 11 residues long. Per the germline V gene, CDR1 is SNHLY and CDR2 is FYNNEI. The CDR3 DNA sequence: TGTGCAGAAGGGGCCGAAAACATTCAGTACTTC. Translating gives CAEGAENIQYF.

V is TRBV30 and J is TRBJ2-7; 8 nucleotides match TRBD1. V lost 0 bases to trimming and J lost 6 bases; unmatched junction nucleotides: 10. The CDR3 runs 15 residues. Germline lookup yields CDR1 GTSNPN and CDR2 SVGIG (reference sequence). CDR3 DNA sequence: TGTGCCTGGAGTGTAAATCGACAGGGGAGGACCGAGCAGTACTTC. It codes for CAWSVNRQGRTEQYF.

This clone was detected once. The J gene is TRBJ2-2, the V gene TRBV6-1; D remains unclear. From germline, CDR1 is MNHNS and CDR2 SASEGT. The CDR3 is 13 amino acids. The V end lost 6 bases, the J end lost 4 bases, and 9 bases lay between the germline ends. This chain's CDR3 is CASSPIGTGELFF. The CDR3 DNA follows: TGTGCCAGCAGCCCGATCGGCACCGGGGAGCTGTTTTTT.

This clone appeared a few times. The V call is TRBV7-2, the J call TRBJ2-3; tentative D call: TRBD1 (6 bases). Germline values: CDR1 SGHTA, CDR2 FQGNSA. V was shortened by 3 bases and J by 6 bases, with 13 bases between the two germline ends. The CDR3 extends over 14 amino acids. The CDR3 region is CASSFANQGDTQYF. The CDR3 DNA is TGTGCCAGCAGCTTCGCCAATCAGGGGGATACGCAGTATTTT.

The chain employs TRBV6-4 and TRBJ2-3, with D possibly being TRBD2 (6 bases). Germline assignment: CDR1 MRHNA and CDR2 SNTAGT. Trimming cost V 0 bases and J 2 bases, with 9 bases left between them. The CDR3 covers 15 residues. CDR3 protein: CASSDSGLPTDTQYF. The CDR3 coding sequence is TGTGCCAGCAGTGACTCGGGACTGCCCACAGATACGCAGTATTTT.

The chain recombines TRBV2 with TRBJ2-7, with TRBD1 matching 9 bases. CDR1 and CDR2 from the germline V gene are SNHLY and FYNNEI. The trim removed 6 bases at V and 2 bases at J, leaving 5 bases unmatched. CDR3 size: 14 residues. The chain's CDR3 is CASSRDRVPYEQYF. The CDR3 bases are TGTGCCAGCAGCAGGGACAGGGTACCCTACGAGCAGTACTTC.

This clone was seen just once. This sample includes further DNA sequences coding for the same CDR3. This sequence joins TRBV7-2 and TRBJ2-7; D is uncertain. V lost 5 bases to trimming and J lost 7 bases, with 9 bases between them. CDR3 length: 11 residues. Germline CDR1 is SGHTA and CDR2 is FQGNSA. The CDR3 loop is CASSEVYEQYF. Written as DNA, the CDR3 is TGTGCCAGCAGCGAGGTCTATGAGCAGTACTTC.